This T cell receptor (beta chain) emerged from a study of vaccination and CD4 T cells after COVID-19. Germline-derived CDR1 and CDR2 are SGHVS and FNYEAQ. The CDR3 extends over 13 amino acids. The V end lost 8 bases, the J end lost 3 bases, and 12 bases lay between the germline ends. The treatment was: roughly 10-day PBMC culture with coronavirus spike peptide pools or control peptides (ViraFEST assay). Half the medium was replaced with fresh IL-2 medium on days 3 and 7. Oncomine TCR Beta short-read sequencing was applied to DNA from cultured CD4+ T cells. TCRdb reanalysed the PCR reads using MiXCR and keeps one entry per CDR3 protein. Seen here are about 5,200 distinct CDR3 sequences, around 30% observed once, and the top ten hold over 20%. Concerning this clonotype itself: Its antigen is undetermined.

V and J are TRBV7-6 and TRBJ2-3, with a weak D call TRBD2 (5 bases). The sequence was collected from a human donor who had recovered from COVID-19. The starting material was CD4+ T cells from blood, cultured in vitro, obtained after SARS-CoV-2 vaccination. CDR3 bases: TGTGCCAGCTCTCGCGGGTGGACAGATACGCAGTATTTT. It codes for CASSRGWTDTQYF.